This is a list of T cell receptor beta chains from one sample in a study of graft-versus-host responses after intestinal transplantation. No cognate antigen is known for these TCRs. Sequencing was performed with immunoSEQ multiplex PCR; in TCRdb, only in-frame clones are kept and a portion is missing. This sample carries nearly 110,000 clones, about 87% of them seen once, and the ten largest clones take approximately 0.76%. The sequences come from unstimulated CD4+ T cells sorted from spleen or lymph node cells, collected before transplant. The receptor set was obtained from a human donor who was the organ donor for an intestinal transplant. The CDR3 runs from the conserved cysteine through the conserved F or W. The order of the fields is clone size, V gene, D gene, J gene, CDR3 DNA, CDR3 protein. The D gene is left open where the match is weak. Expanded clones are given a class, and other clones once, few, many or no size at all.

>few|TRBV14|TRBD2|TRBJ2-3
TGTGCCAGCAGCCCCTTAGCGGGGTTCACAGATACGCAGTATTTT
CASSPLAGFTDTQYF
>.|TRBV1|.|TRBJ1-1
TGCACCAGCACAGGGGTGAACACTGAAGCTTTCTTT
CTSTGVNTEAFF
>.|TRBV6-5|.|TRBJ1-5
TGTGCCAGCAGACTCGGACGGTATAGCAATCAGCCCCAGCATTTT
CASRLGRYSNQPQHF
>.|TRBV9|TRBD2|TRBJ2-1
TGTGCCAGCAGCTCTGGACTAGCGGGACGGAATGAGCAGTTCTTC
CASSSGLAGRNEQFF
>.|TRBV7-6|.|TRBJ2-7
TGTGCCAGCAGCCCTCGTCTGGGTAAGGACTCCTACGAGCAGTACTTC
CASSPRLGKDSYEQYF
>.|TRBV28|.|TRBJ1-1
TGTGCCAGCAGACCGACGACAGAGAACACTGAAGCTTTCTTT
CASRPTTENTEAFF
>.|TRBV25-1|.|TRBJ1-2
TGTGCCAGCAGAGAGGCCGACGGAGAGGGTAGAGGCTACACCTTC
CASREADGEGRGYTF
>.|TRBV10-1|TRBD2|TRBJ2-1
TGCGCCAGCAGTGGGCCTAGCGGGGGCCCTTACAATGGGAATGAGCAGTTCTTC
CASSGPSGGPYNGNEQFF
>.|TRBV18|.|TRBJ1-2
TGTGCCAGCTCAGATACCCAGGACTATGGCTACACCTTC
CASSDTQDYGYTF
>.|TRBV5-5|.|TRBJ2-6
TGTGCCAGCAGCCACCCGGGGACACCGGTGGCCAACGTCCTGACTTTC
CASSHPGTPVANVLTF
>.|TRBV7-7|.|TRBJ2-5
TGTGCCAGCAGCTTAGGCGGGGACCAAGAGACCCAGTACTTC
CASSLGGDQETQYF
>.|TRBV18|.|TRBJ2-5
TGTGCCAGCTCACCACCTCAGGAGAGGGGAGAGACCCAGTACTTC
CASSPPQERGETQYF
>.|TRBV18|.|TRBJ1-1
TGTGCCAGCTCACCCGTGATGATTACCGGGACGGAGAACACTGAAGCTTTCTTT
CASSPVMITGTENTEAFF
>.|TRBV7-6|.|TRBJ1-1
TGTGCCAGCAGCTTAAGCACCCCAACCACCCTGAACACTGAAGCTTTCTTT
CASSLSTPTTLNTEAFF
>.|TRBV11-2|.|TRBJ2-2
TGTGCCAGCAGCCGGGGCCCGAGGACCGGGGAGCTGTTTTTT
CASSRGPRTGELFF
>.|TRBV5-1|.|TRBJ1-4
TGCGCCAGCTCCGGGGGGCTGAATGAAAAACTGTTTTTT
CASSGGLNEKLFF
>.|TRBV10-3|TRBD1|TRBJ1-5
TGTGCCACCCGGGACAGGGACAATCAGCCCCAGCATTTT
CATRDRDNQPQHF
>.|TRBV11-2|.|TRBJ2-1
TGTGCCAGCAGCCCGGGCGTTAGGCGGGGTGAGCAGTTCTTC
CASSPGVRRGEQFF
>.|TRBV10-2|TRBD1|TRBJ1-1
TGCGCCAGCAGAACTCAGGGGGGGAACACTGAAGCCTTCTTT
CASRTQGGNTEAFF
>.|TRBV27|.|TRBJ2-3
TGTGCCAGCAGTCGCACTCTGACTTGGGGCACAGATACGCAGTATTTT
CASSRTLTWGTDTQYF
>.|TRBV29-1|.|TRBJ1-2
TGCAGCGTTGAAGGCAGGGCAAGTGGTGGCTACACCTTC
CSVEGRASGGYTF
>.|TRBV11-2|.|TRBJ2-7
TGTGCCAGCAGCTTTGCCCCAAACTCCTACGAGCAGTACTTC
CASSFAPNSYEQYF
>.|TRBV29-1|TRBD1|TRBJ1-2
TGCAGCTTGGGACAGGGTGTGAATGGCTACACCTTC
CSLGQGVNGYTF
>.|TRBV7-2|.|TRBJ2-7
TGTGCCAGCAGCTCCGGTTTCTTCTACGGGACCTACGAGCAGTACTTC
CASSSGFFYGTYEQYF
>.|TRBV30|.|TRBJ1-1
TGTGCCTGGAGTGTGGGCACTGAAGCTTTCTTT
CAWSVGTEAFF
>.|TRBV4-2|.|TRBJ2-4
TGTGCCAGCAGCCGGGAGGCCGGACAGGTTGGAAACATTCAGTACTTC
CASSREAGQVGNIQYF
>.|TRBV19|.|TRBJ2-2
TGTGCCAGTAGTATGGGGGAGGACACCGGGGAGCTGTTTTTT
CASSMGEDTGELFF
>.|TRBV5-4|.|TRBJ2-5
TGTGCCAGCAGCAGAAAAGAGCCCCAGTACTTC
CASSRKEPQYF
>.|TRBV19|TRBD2|TRBJ2-2
TGTGCCAGTAGTATAGATCTTCGGGGTAGCGGGAGAATCCCGTATGGTGGCGGGGAGCTGTTTTTT
CASSIDLRGSGRIPYGGGELFF
>.|TRBV19|.|TRBJ1-1
TGTGCCAGTAAAGTGCAGCAGAACACTGAAGCTTTCTTT
CASKVQQNTEAFF
>.|TRBV11-3|.|TRBJ2-2
TGTGCCAGCAGCTTAATTTCGAACACCGGGGAGCTGTTTTTT
CASSLISNTGELFF
>medium-sized|TRBV2|.|TRBJ2-1
TGTGCCAGCAGTAGTGACAGGAATGAGCAGTTCTTC
CASSSDRNEQFF
>.|TRBV7-9|TRBD1|TRBJ2-7
TGTGCCAGCAGCTTCCCCGGGACAGGTAGTTACGAGCAGTACTTC
CASSFPGTGSYEQYF